The 2 T cell receptor beta chains reported below all come from one sample, sequenced in a study of blood T cells in healthy people across ages. A J-beta primer mix and a sample-barcoded 5' primer were used in a second PCR of roughly 6 to 11 cycles. TCRdb ran MiXCR on the 5' RACE reads and lists one entry per CDR3 protein. The sample shows about 670,000 distinct CDR3 sequences, about 51% of them seen only once. The sample consisted of blood. These receptors all stem from a woman over 75 in good health.

The chain employs TRBV15 and TRBJ1-1, with D perhaps matching TRBD1 (6 bases). Germline V lookup: CDR1 LNHNV, CDR2 YYDKDF (reference sequence). V lost 3 bases, J lost 10 bases, and 18 bases lay in between. The CDR3 spans 14 residues. CDR3: CATSSGDTRVGAFF. CDR3 DNA sequence: TGTGCCACCAGCAGCGGGGACACCCGGGTAGGAGCTTTCTTT.

This clonotype was found many times. The CDR3: CASSSGVVAYEQYF. As DNA, the CDR3 is TGTGCCAGCAGCTCCGGGGTGGTAGCCTACGAGCAGTACTTC. The chain has TRBV9 and TRBJ2-7, with D possibly TRBD2 on 5 matching bases. This CDR3 is 14 amino acids long. The germline V gene encodes CDR1 SGDLS and CDR2 YYNGEE. V dropped 4 bases and J dropped 2 bases, with 13 bases sitting between them.